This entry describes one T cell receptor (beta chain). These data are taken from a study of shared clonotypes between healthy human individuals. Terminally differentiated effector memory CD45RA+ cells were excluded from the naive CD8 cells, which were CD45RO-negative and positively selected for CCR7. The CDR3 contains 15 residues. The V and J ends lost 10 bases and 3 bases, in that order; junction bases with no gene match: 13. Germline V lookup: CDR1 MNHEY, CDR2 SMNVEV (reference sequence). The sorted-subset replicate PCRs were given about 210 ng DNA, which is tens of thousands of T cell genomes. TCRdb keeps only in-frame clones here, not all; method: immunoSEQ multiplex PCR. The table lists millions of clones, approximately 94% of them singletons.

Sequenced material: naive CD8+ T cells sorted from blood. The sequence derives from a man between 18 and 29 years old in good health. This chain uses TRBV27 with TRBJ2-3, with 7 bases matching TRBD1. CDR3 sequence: CATGRRGLGTDTQYF. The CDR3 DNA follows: TGTGCCACCGGGCGAAGGGGGCTAGGTACAGATACGCAGTATTTT.